This T cell receptor (beta chain) was documented in a study of CD8 T cells in ankylosing spondylitis. Overall study findings and caveats: Before this, some motif variants had been reported in reactive arthritis synovial fluid and blood. Reportedly, significant enrichment of disease-linked clones occurred in matched ankylosing spondylitis synovial fluid. Ankylosing spondylitis blood appeared to be characterized by a TCR beta motif of roughly eight highly homologous variants.

Libraries of TCR beta came from quantitative 5'-RACE with molecular barcodes. TCRdb itself ran the 5' RACE reads through MiXCR, one entry per CDR3 protein. The sample has more than 400,000 distinct CDR3 sequences; 5.3% are singletons. Many counts were recorded for this clonotype. The antigen remains unidentified. J was trimmed by 6 bases and V by 6 bases; bases with no gene match: 11. The CDR3 extends over 15 amino acids. The chain links TRBV12-3 or TRBV12-4 to TRBJ1-1; TRBD1 aligns across 9 bases. The clonotype comes from a male donor with ankylosing spondylitis. Sequencing was carried out using blood, either unsorted or a sorted T cell fraction (not recorded which). The CDR3 reads CASRPRDREIAEAFF. Here the CDR3 DNA reads TGTGCCAGCAGACCCCGGGACAGGGAAATTGCTGAAGCTTTCTTT.